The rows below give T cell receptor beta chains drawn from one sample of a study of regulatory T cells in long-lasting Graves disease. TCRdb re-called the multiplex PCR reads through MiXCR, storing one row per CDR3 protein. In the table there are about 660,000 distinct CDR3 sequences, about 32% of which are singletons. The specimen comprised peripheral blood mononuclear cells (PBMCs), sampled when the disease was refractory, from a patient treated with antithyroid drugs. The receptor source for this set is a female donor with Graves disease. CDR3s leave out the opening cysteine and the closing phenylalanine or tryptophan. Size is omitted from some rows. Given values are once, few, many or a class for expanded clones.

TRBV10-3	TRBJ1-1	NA	AISGGQGSL
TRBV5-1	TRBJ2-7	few	ASSVPGQGSQQY
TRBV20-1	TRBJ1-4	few	SARDGTGPEKLF
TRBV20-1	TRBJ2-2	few	SIEGTNTGELF
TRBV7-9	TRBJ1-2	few	ASSLVGADGYT
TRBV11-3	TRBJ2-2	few	ASSLVLSGSTGELF
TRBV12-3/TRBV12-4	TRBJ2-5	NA	ASSLGRIADHQETQH
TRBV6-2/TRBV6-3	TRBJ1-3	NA	ASSESAGSGNTIY
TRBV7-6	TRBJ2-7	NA	ASSKGQGSHEQY
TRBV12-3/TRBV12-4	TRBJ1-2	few	ASSPPMIYGYT
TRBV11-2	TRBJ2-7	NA	ASSLRQHTYEQY
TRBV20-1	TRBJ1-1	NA	SARVGSNTEAF
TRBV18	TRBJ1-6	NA	ASSPQSSSYNSPLH
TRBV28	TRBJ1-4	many	ASSLGGVNEKLF
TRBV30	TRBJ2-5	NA	AWTSGSRSQETQY
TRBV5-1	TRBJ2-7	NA	ASSLEMSGTSLYEQY
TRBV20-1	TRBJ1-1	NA	SAPTQMNTEAF
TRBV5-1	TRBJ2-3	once	ASSLEGHPSTDTQY
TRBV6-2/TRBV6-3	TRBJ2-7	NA	ASTASGRRGEQY
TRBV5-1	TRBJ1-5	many	ASSAGTGGNQPQH
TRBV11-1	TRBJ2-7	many	ASSPRVSYEQY
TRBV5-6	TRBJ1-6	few	ASSSYLRTPEANSPLH
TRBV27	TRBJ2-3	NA	ASSLGQNPTDTQY
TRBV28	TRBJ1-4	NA	ASSFEPATNEKLF
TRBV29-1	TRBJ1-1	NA	SGDRGTRTEAF
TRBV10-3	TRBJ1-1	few	AISPDGDTEAF
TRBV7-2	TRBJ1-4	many	ASSPGTGREKLF
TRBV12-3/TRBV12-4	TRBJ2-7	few	ASSLLRGVGEQY
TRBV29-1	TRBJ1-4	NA	SVTGGEGTNEKLF
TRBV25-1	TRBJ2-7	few	ASSRGGTSEQY
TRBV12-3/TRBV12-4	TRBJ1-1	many	ASSSGTGGSEAF
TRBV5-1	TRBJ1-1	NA	ASSLAGWNTEAF
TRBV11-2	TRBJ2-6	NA	ASSFLRSSGANVLT
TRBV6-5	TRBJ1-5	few	ASSSGRPGAGEYQPQH
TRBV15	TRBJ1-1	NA	ATSRVKGWTEAF
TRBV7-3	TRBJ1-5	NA	ASSRQTGVNQPQH
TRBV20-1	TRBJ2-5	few	SARDRLAGYQETQY
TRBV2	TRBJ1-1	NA	ASIIMNTEAF
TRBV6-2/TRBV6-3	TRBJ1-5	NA	ASSEGGSGRQPQH
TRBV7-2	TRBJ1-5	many	ASSPRDSNQPQH